This T cell receptor (beta chain) was captured in a study of Ad26.COV2.S vaccination and SARS-CoV-2 variants. Study as a whole: The donor participated in the COV1001 trial, in its Ad26.COV2.S arm.

The CDR3 totals 17 residues. Trimming pared 0 bases from V and 1 base from J, leaving 16 bases between. CDR1 and CDR2 (germline): SGDLS, YYNGEE. Assay used: immunoSEQ multiplex PCR; TCRdb lists only in-frame clones, some missing. The sample includes 300,000 to 350,000 clones, 86% of them seen just once. Noted treatment: some 20 received Ad26.COV2.S at low or high dose, single or two shots; about 5 received placebo; per-sample allocation not given. The study sampled participants on day 63 after the first vaccine or placebo injection. The genes are TRBV9 and TRBJ1-2, with a tentative D call TRBD1 (5 bases). The sequence was obtained from a person between 18 and 65 years old who received the Ad26.COV2.S COVID-19 vaccine or a placebo. Sequencing was performed on peripheral blood, taken in a trial of Ad26.COV2.S vaccine versus placebo. CDR3 sequence: CASSVVPHMGDNYGYTF. CDR3 DNA sequence: TGTGCCAGCAGCGTAGTACCCCATATGGGGGATAACTATGGCTACACCTTC.